These 8 T cell receptor beta chains came from one sample sequenced in a study of T cell repertoires in cytomegalovirus infection. TCRdb reanalysed the reads using MiXCR and keeps one entry per CDR3 protein. The sample gives 360,000 or so distinct CDR3 sequences, just under 35% of which show up once; approximately 15% is in the top ten. For these TCRs, the target antigens are not known. The material sequenced was cultured PBMCs, taken from culture after CMV antigen stimulation. These TCRs come from a human donor in good health (CMV status not recorded). Some clones in this sample may be carry-over from other donors' samples.

This clonotype was counted a few times. This rearrangement joins TRBV7-4 to TRBJ2-7, with D possibly matching TRBD1 (6 bases). Trimming took 2 bases from V and 2 from J, leaving 13 bases between them. The V gene's germline CDR1 is SGHVT and CDR2 SQSDAQ. The CDR3 spans 15 residues. CDR3 sequence (DNA): TGTGCCAGCAGCTTACCAGGGGAACGTGCCTACGAGCAGTACTTC. Translated: CASSLPGERAYEQYF.

V and J are TRBV29-1 and TRBJ2-2; 9 nucleotides line up with TRBD1. CDR1 is SQVTM, CDR2 ANQGSEA, per germline. The CDR3 covers 13 residues. The V segment lost 4 bases and the J segment 9 bases; nucleotides outside the gene matches: 6. The CDR3 here is CSVVRDRARELFF. The CDR3 DNA is TGCAGCGTTGTTCGGGACAGGGCGAGGGAGCTGTTTTTT.

V usage is TRBV7-2 and J usage is TRBJ1-1; 10 positions agree with TRBD1. There are 17 residues in the CDR3. The ends lost 5 bases at V and 0 bases at J; junction bases unmatched: 9. The germline CDR1 and CDR2 sequences are SGHTA and FQGNSA. The CDR3 sequence: CASSPGTGDMMNTEAFF. CDR3 in DNA: TGTGCCAGCAGCCCTGGGACAGGGGATATGATGAACACTGAAGCTTTCTTT.

This clonotype was recorded a few times. V usage is TRBV4-1 and J usage is TRBJ1-4, with 10 bases identical to TRBD1. J was trimmed by 7 bases and V by 4 bases; bases with no gene match: 9. CDR1 and CDR2 from the germline V gene are MGHRA and YSYEKL. The CDR3 is 16 residues long. Here the CDR3 DNA reads TGCGCCAGCAGCCGGGGGACAGGGGTTCAGGGTGAAAAACTGTTTTTT. Protein sequence: CASSRGTGVQGEKLFF.

This clonotype was counted many times. The chain is built from TRBV11-1 and TRBJ1-1; D not certain. The length of the CDR3 is 13 residues. The germline CDR1 and CDR2 sequences are SGHAT and FQDESV (reference sequence). Trimming pared 2 bases from V and 3 bases from J, leaving 7 bases between. CDR3 amino acids: CASSLSRYTEAFF. The CDR3 nucleotides read TGTGCCAGCAGCTTAAGCAGATACACTGAAGCTTTCTTT.

This clonotype has only a few counts. V is TRBV10-3 and J is TRBJ2-3; no definite D call. V was cut by 5 bases and J by 2 bases, with 2 bases left in between. Per the germline V gene, CDR1 is ENHRY and CDR2 is SYGVKD. The CDR3 sequence is 11 residues long. CDR3 sequence (DNA): TGTGCCATCAGTCCCACAGATACGCAGTATTTT. This sequence encodes CAISPTDTQYF.

J is TRBJ1-2 and V is TRBV28, with 7 bases that match TRBD1. Germline assignment: CDR1 MDHEN and CDR2 SYDVKM. V lost 3 bases and J lost 5; bases outside the gene matches: 6. The CDR3 has 14 residues. DNA of the CDR3: TGTGCCAGCAGTTTGGACCGGGACAGTTATGGCTACACCTTC. It yields the protein CASSLDRDSYGYTF.

This clonotype has more than one count but fewer than ten. V and J are TRBV12-5 and TRBJ2-3; 8 nucleotides line up with TRBD1. CDR3 length: 13 residues. Germline V gene lookup returns CDR1 LGHNT and CDR2 FRNRAP. The V segment lost 8 bases and the J segment 5 bases; nucleotides outside the gene matches: 6. CDR3 sequence (DNA): TGTGCTAGTCGATCAGGGGGCAGAGATACGCAGTATTTT. Its protein is CASRSGGRDTQYF.